The subject of this entry is one T cell receptor (beta chain). The antigen remains unidentified. As processed by the authors: Junction-only immunoSEQ data arrived without quality scores, meaning filtering differed. Measured with immunoSEQ multiplex PCR; TCRdb has only the in-frame clones, and not every one. V, J and clone size were drawn from that table, and D and trimming were deduced from the DNA. The table has a few million clones, 90% to 96% seen once. The CDR3 consists of 11 residues. The germline V and J ends were trimmed by 10 bases and 2 bases, with 8 bases remaining between them. CDR1 and CDR2 (germline): SNHLY, FYNNEI. These data originate in a study of shared clonotypes between healthy human individuals. About the study: The study used three CD4 naive, three CD4 memory, two CD8 naive and one CD8 memory plate per donor.

Study-wide findings and caveats: Collection of samples was limited to blood; tissue repertoires likely differ. Memory subsets generally showed smaller estimated richness than naive subsets did.

The genes are TRBV2 and TRBJ2-5; the D is unclear. Input material: naive CD4+ T cells sorted from blood. Subset: CD45RA+ positively selected. The receptor's source is a man aged 18 to 29 in good health. CDR3 nucleotides: TGTGCCACCGAGATTCAAGAGACCCAGTACTTC. Its protein is CATEIQETQYF.